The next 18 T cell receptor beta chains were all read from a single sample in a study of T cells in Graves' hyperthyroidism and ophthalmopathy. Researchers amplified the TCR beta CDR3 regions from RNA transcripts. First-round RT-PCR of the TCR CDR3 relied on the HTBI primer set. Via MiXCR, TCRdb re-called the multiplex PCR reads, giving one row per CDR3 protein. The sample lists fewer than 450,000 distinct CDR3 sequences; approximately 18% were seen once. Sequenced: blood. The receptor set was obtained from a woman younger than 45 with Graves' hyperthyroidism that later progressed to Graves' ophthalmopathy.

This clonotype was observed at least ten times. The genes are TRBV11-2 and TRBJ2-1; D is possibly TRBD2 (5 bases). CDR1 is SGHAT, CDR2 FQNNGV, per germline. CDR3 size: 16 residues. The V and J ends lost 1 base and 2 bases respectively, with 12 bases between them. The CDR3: CASSLASTGTYNEQFF. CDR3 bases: TGTGCCAGCAGCTTAGCCTCGACGGGAACCTACAATGAGCAGTTCTTC.

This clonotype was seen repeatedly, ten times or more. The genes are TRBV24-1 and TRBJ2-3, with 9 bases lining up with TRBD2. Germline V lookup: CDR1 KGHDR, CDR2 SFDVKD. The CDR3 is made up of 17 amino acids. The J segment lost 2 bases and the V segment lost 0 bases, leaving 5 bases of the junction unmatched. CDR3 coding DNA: TGTGCCACCAGTGATTTGTCCAGCGGGGGGCCCACAGATACGCAGTATTTT. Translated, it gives CATSDLSSGGPTDTQYF.

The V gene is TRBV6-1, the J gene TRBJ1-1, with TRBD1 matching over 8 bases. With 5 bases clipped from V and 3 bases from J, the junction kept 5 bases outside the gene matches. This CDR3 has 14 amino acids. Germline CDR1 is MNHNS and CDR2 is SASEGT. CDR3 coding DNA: TGTGCCAGCAGTCCCTACAGGGGGGACACTGAAGCTTTCTTT. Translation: CASSPYRGDTEAFF.

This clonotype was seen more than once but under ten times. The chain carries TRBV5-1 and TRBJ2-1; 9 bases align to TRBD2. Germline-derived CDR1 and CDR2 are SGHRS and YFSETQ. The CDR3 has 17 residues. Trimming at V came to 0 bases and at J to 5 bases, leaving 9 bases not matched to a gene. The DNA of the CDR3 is TGCGCCAGCAGCTTGGCCCTGGCGGGAGGGCTTCACAATGAGCAGTTCTTC. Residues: CASSLALAGGLHNEQFF.

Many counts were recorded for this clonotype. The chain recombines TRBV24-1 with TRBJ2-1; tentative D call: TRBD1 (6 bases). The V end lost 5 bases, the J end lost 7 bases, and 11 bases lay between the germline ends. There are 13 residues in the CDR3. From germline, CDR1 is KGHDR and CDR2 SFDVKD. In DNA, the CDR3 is TGTGCCACCAGTGCGGGACAAACAAATGAGCAGTTCTTC. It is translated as CATSAGQTNEQFF.

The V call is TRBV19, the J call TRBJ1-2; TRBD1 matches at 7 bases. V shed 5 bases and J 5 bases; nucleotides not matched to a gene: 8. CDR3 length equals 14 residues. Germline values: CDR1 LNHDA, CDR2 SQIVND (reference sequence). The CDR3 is CASSPGTAKYGYTF. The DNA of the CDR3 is TGTGCCAGTAGTCCAGGGACAGCGAAGTATGGCTACACCTTC.

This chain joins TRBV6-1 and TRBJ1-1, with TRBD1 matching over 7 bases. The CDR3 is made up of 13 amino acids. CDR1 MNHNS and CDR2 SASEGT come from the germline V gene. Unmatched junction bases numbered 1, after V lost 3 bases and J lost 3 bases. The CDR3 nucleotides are TGTGCCAGCAGTGAGCAGGGGGACACTGAAGCTTTCTTT. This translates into CASSEQGDTEAFF.

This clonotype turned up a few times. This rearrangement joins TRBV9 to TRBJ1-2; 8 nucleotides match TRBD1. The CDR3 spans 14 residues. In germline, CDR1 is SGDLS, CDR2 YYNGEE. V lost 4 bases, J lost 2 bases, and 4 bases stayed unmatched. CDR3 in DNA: TGTGCCAGCAGCTTGCAGGGGGCGAACTATGGCTACACCTTC. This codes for CASSLQGANYGYTF.

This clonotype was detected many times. In DNA form, the CDR3 reads TGCGCCAGCGTGGGACAGGGGAATTCACCCCTCCACTTT. Translated, it gives CASVGQGNSPLHF. This chain connects TRBV10-2 to TRBJ1-6; 10 positions match TRBD1. The CDR3 extends over 13 amino acids. The V gene end was trimmed by 8 bases and the J gene end by 7 bases; junction bases not matched to a gene: 2. Per germline, CDR1 WSHSY and CDR2 SAAADI.

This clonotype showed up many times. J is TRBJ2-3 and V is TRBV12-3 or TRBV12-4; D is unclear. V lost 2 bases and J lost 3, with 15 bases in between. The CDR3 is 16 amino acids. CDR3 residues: CASSLLGLGITDTQYF. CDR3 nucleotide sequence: TGTGCCAGCAGTTTATTAGGGCTTGGAATAACAGATACGCAGTATTTT.

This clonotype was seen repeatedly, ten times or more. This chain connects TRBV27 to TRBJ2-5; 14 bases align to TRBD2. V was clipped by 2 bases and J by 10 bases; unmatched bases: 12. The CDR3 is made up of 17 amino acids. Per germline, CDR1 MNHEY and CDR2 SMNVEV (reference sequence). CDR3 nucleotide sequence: TGTGCCAGCAGTTTAGACGATCCCGGGACTAGCGGGAGTATCCAGTACTTC. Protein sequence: CASSLDDPGTSGSIQYF.

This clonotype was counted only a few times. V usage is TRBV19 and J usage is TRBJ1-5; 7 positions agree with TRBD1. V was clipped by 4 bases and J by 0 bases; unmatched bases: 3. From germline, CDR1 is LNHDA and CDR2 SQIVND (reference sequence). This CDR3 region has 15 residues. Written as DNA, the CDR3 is TGTGCCAGTAGTAGGGACAGTAATAGCAATCAGCCCCAGCATTTT. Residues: CASSRDSNSNQPQHF.

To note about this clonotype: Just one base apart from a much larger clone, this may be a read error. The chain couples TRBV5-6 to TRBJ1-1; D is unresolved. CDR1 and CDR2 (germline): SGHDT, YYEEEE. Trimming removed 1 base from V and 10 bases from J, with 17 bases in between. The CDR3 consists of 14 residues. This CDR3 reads CASSLLIEAIVAFF. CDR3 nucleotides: TGTGCCAGCAGCTTGCTCATAGAGGCGATTGTAGCTTTCTTT.

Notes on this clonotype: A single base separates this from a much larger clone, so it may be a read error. CDR3 amino acids: CASSFWDSDVSPLHF. CDR3 nucleotides: TGTGCCAGCAGCTTCTGGGACAGTGATGTTTCACCCCTCCACTTT. The V and J genes are TRBV7-8 and TRBJ1-6; 7 nucleotides match TRBD1. The V gene end was trimmed by 3 bases and the J gene end by 9 bases; junction bases not matched to a gene: 8. This CDR3 is built from 15 residues. CDR1 SGHVS and CDR2 FQNEAQ come from the germline V gene.

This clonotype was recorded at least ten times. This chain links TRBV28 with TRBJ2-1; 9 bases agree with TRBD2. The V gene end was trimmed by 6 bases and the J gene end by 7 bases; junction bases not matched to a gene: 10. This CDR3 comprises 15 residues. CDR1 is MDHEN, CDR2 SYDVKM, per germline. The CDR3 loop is CASRPMREGPNEQFF. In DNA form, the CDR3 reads TGTGCCAGCAGGCCCATGCGGGAGGGTCCTAATGAGCAGTTCTTC.

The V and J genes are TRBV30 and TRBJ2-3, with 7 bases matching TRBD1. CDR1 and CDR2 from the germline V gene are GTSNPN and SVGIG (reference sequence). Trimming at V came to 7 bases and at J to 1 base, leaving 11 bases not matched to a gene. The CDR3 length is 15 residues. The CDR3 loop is CAFMSRDSGTDTQYF. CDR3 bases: TGTGCCTTCATGTCCCGGGACAGCGGCACAGATACGCAGTATTTT.

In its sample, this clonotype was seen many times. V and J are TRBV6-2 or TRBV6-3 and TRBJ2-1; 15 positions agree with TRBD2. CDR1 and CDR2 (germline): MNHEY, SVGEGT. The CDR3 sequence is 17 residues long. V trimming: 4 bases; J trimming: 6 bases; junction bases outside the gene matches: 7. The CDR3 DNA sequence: TGTGCCAGCAGTTGGACTAGCGGGGGGGCTTCACGCAATGAGCAGTTCTTC. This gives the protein CASSWTSGGASRNEQFF.

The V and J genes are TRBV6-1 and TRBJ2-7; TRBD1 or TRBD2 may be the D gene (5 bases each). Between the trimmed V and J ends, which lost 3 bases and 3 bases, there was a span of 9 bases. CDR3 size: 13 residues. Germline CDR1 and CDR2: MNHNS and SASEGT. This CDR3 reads CASSEGTDYEQYV. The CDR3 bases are TGTGCCAGCAGTGAGGGGACGGACTACGAGCAGTACGTC.